A selection of T cell receptor beta chains follows, all from one sample in a study of shared T cell receptors in the human thymus. Sequencing used immunoSEQ multiplex PCR; TCRdb keeps in-frame clones, though not all of them. The table records approximately 760,000 clones, approximately 83% of them present only once. Separately, the same data were catalogued under a study of human thymus T cells.

Sequencing input: thymocytes. The receptors were sampled from a girl under two years old with a congenital heart defect. Each CDR3 is given with its conserved first and last residue. A D gene is named only where the DNA matches it firmly. Clone size appears in some rows only: once, few, many, or a class for an expanded clone.

D: -
size: -
V: TRBV19
J: TRBJ1-1
DNA: TGTGCCAGTAGTGCGGAGGTAGGCTCTGAAGCTTTCTTT
CDR3: CASSAEVGSEAFF

D: TRBD1
size: -
V: TRBV2
J: TRBJ1-2
DNA: TGTGCCAGCAGTACCCACAGGGGGGCCCTAAGCTATGGCTACACCTTC
CDR3: CASSTHRGALSYGYTF

D: TRBD2
size: -
V: TRBV7-2
J: TRBJ2-3
DNA: TGTGCCAGCAGCTTAGTAGCGGGGGGGGATACGCAGTATTTT
CDR3: CASSLVAGGDTQYF

D: TRBD1
size: -
V: TRBV19
J: TRBJ1-1
DNA: TGTGCCAGTAGTACTACAGCGGGACAGGGTTTGAACACTGAAGCTTTCTTT
CDR3: CASSTTAGQGLNTEAFF

D: TRBD2
size: -
V: TRBV9
J: TRBJ2-3
DNA: TGTGCCAGCAGCGTAGCCGGGACTAGCGGGGGGACTAGCACAGATACGCAGTATTTT
CDR3: CASSVAGTSGGTSTDTQYF

D: -
size: -
V: TRBV7-2
J: TRBJ1-2
DNA: TGTGCCAGCAGCACCCAGAGGGGGGGGGAGGGGATCCATGGCTACACCTTC
CDR3: CASSTQRGGEGIHGYTF

D: -
size: -
V: TRBV27
J: TRBJ2-7
DNA: TGTGCCAGCAGTTTATTTCCACTCGGGGAGCAGTACTTC
CDR3: CASSLFPLGEQYF

D: -
size: -
V: TRBV2
J: TRBJ1-2
DNA: TGTGCCAGCATAGCCCCCGACAGCATCTATGGCTACACCTTC
CDR3: CASIAPDSIYGYTF

D: TRBD2
size: -
V: TRBV14
J: TRBJ2-3
DNA: TGTGCCAGCAGCCAAGATGGACTAGCGGGGGGACCTAGCACAGATACGCAGTATTTT
CDR3: CASSQDGLAGGPSTDTQYF

D: -
size: -
V: TRBV27
J: TRBJ1-2
DNA: TGTGCCAGCAGGTGGGGGACACTCAGTCGGGGCTACACCTTC
CDR3: CASRWGTLSRGYTF

D: -
size: -
V: TRBV11-2
J: TRBJ2-7
DNA: TGTGCCAGCAGCTTAGAGTATTGGGGGCACGAGCAGTACTTC
CDR3: CASSLEYWGHEQYF

D: TRBD2
size: -
V: TRBV28
J: TRBJ2-5
DNA: TGTGCCAGCAGTCCACTAGCGGGGGGAGGGGAAGAGACCCAGTACTTC
CDR3: CASSPLAGGGEETQYF

D: TRBD1
size: -
V: TRBV5-1
J: TRBJ1-2
DNA: TGCGCCAGCAGCCAGGACAGGACCTCGTCTAACTATGGCTACACCTTC
CDR3: CASSQDRTSSNYGYTF

D: -
size: -
V: TRBV27
J: TRBJ1-5
DNA: TGTGCCAGCAGTTTAAACCTAGATAGTCAGCCCCAGCATTTT
CDR3: CASSLNLDSQPQHF

D: -
size: once
V: TRBV29-1
J: TRBJ1-2
DNA: TGCAGCGTTGGGCGGAGTTTAGGCTATGGCTACACCTTC
CDR3: CSVGRSLGYGYTF

D: TRBD1
size: -
V: TRBV6-5
J: TRBJ1-1
DNA: TGTGCCAGCAGTTACACCCCTCCTCAGGGGGACACTGAAGCTTTCTTT
CDR3: CASSYTPPQGDTEAFF

D: -
size: -
V: TRBV28
J: TRBJ1-2
DNA: TGTGCCAGCAGTTTGGTTAGGGGTGGCTACACCTTC
CDR3: CASSLVRGGYTF

D: -
size: -
V: TRBV21-1
J: TRBJ1-5
DNA: TGTGCCAGCAGCAAAGCGCCGGGGAAAGGGCGGCGGAGTCAGCCCCAGCATTTT
CDR3: CASSKAPGKGRRSQPQHF

D: -
size: -
V: TRBV14
J: TRBJ1-4
DNA: TGTGCCAGCAGCCTTCAAACCGGGACACATGAAAAACTGTTTTTT
CDR3: CASSLQTGTHEKLFF

D: -
size: -
V: TRBV30
J: TRBJ2-1
DNA: TGTGCCTGGATAGGAGACTCCCACTACAATGAGCAGTTCTTC
CDR3: CAWIGDSHYNEQFF

D: -
size: -
V: TRBV18
J: TRBJ1-2
DNA: TGTGCCAGCTCACCACCTGGGGCCTCCTATGGCTACACCTTC
CDR3: CASSPPGASYGYTF

D: TRBD2
size: -
V: TRBV5-4
J: TRBJ2-7
DNA: TGTGCCAGCAGCTTAATCCTAGCGGGGGCCAAATTCTACGAGCAGTACTTC
CDR3: CASSLILAGAKFYEQYF

D: TRBD1
size: -
V: TRBV7-9
J: TRBJ1-1
DNA: TGTGCCAGCAGCTTAGCCCCGGACAGGGGGCGATCTGAAGCTTTCTTT
CDR3: CASSLAPDRGRSEAFF

D: TRBD1
size: -
V: TRBV11-2
J: TRBJ1-1
DNA: TGTGCCAGCAGACTCGACCTCAGACAGGGCACTGAAGCTTTCTTT
CDR3: CASRLDLRQGTEAFF

D: -
size: once
V: TRBV15
J: TRBJ1-2
DNA: TGTGCCACCAGCAGAACCCTACAGACAATGAACTATGGCTACACCTTC
CDR3: CATSRTLQTMNYGYTF

D: TRBD1
size: -
V: TRBV11-2
J: TRBJ2-7
DNA: TGTGCCAGCAGCTATGGACAGGGGAGGCCCTACGAGCAGTACTTC
CDR3: CASSYGQGRPYEQYF

D: -
size: -
V: TRBV11-2
J: TRBJ1-5
DNA: TGTGCCAGCAGCTTGGTAAGCGGGCCCCAGCATTTT
CDR3: CASSLVSGPQHF

D: -
size: -
V: TRBV27
J: TRBJ1-5
DNA: TGTGCCAGCAGACCCGGGGGGGCTGAGAACAATCAGCCCCAGCATTTT
CDR3: CASRPGGAENNQPQHF

D: -
size: -
V: TRBV5-1
J: TRBJ1-5
DNA: TGCGCCAGCAGCCCAGGGGTCGGGACGTATCAGCCCCAGCATTTT
CDR3: CASSPGVGTYQPQHF

D: -
size: -
V: TRBV25-1
J: TRBJ1-6
DNA: TGTGCCAGCAGTGGCGGACAGAAACCTTATAATTCACCCCTCCACTTT
CDR3: CASSGGQKPYNSPLHF

D: TRBD1
size: -
V: TRBV7-2
J: TRBJ1-1
DNA: TGTGCCAGCAGCTTAGGGGACAGGGTAAACACTGAAGCTTTCTTT
CDR3: CASSLGDRVNTEAFF

D: TRBD1
size: once
V: TRBV28
J: TRBJ1-5
DNA: TGTGCCAGCAGTCCTTTGGAAGCGGGACAGGATCAGCCCCAGCATTTT
CDR3: CASSPLEAGQDQPQHF

D: -
size: -
V: TRBV6-6
J: TRBJ1-2
DNA: TGTGCCAGCAGCTCCCGGTACGCAGGGGACTACACCTTC
CDR3: CASSSRYAGDYTF

D: TRBD1
size: -
V: TRBV6-5
J: TRBJ1-3
DNA: TGTGCCAGCAGTTCCTCAGGGGGCAGGGGAAACACCATATATTTT
CDR3: CASSSSGGRGNTIYF

D: TRBD1
size: -
V: TRBV7-9
J: TRBJ2-5
DNA: TGTGCCAGCAGCTTAGCCTCGGGACAGCAAGAGACCCAGTACTTC
CDR3: CASSLASGQQETQYF

D: -
size: -
V: TRBV6-1
J: TRBJ1-5
DNA: TGTGCCAGCAGTGATGGCAGGGGCCCCGTAGTCGATCGGCCCCAGCATTTT
CDR3: CASSDGRGPVVDRPQHF

D: -
size: -
V: TRBV6-5
J: TRBJ1-2
DNA: TGTGCCAGCTCAATAGGGGGGGGCTATGGCTACACCTTC
CDR3: CASSIGGGYGYTF

D: TRBD1
size: -
V: TRBV9
J: TRBJ2-7
DNA: TGTGCCAGCAGCCCCACCGGGACAGGGCCCGTTTACGAGCAGTACTTC
CDR3: CASSPTGTGPVYEQYF

D: TRBD2
size: -
V: TRBV5-8
J: TRBJ2-1
DNA: TGTGCCAGCAGCGTGGGACTAGCGGTGCTGAGCTCCTACAATGAGCAGTTCTTC
CDR3: CASSVGLAVLSSYNEQFF

D: -
size: -
V: TRBV19
J: TRBJ1-5
DNA: TGTGCCAGTACTGGAACAGATAGCAATCAGCCCCAGCATTTT
CDR3: CASTGTDSNQPQHF

D: TRBD1
size: -
V: TRBV27
J: TRBJ2-7
DNA: TGTGCCAGCAGTACCCGGGACAGGGACTACGAGCAGTACTTC
CDR3: CASSTRDRDYEQYF

D: -
size: -
V: TRBV28
J: TRBJ1-5
DNA: TGTGCCAGCAGTTTACAGGGAAGTCAGCCCCAGCATTTT
CDR3: CASSLQGSQPQHF

D: TRBD1
size: once
V: TRBV4-1
J: TRBJ1-2
DNA: TGCGCCAGCAGCCAAGGTCGGGACAGGGGCCCTCACTATGGCTACACCTTC
CDR3: CASSQGRDRGPHYGYTF

D: -
size: once
V: TRBV27
J: TRBJ2-3
DNA: TGTGCCAGCAGGAAAGAGCGGACTAGCACAGATACGCAGTATTTT
CDR3: CASRKERTSTDTQYF

D: TRBD1
size: -
V: TRBV4-2
J: TRBJ2-4
DNA: TGTGCCAGCAGCCAGACGCCGGACAGGGCCAAAAACATTCAGTACTTC
CDR3: CASSQTPDRAKNIQYF

D: -
size: -
V: TRBV5-1
J: TRBJ2-3
DNA: TGCGCCAGCAGATTTAACAGTTACACAGATACGCAGTATTTT
CDR3: CASRFNSYTDTQYF

D: -
size: -
V: TRBV11-1
J: TRBJ1-1
DNA: TGTGCCAGCAGCCTACCCGACAGTTTAGCTGAAGCTTTCTTT
CDR3: CASSLPDSLAEAFF

D: -
size: -
V: TRBV5-1
J: TRBJ2-7
DNA: TGCGCCAGCGCTAATCCAGGTGTTTATTTCTACGAGCAGTACTTC
CDR3: CASANPGVYFYEQYF

D: -
size: -
V: TRBV4-1
J: TRBJ2-7
DNA: TGCGCCAGCAGCCCCGTAAATAAGAGCTCCTACGAGCAGTACTTC
CDR3: CASSPVNKSSYEQYF

D: TRBD2
size: -
V: TRBV19
J: TRBJ2-5
DNA: TGTGCCAGTAGTACACCAGCGGGGTCTAGGCAGACCCAGTACTTC
CDR3: CASSTPAGSRQTQYF

D: TRBD2
size: -
V: TRBV18
J: TRBJ2-1
DNA: TGTGCCAGCTCGGGAAGACTAGCGGTGCTGAGGACCCATGAGCAGTTCTTC
CDR3: CASSGRLAVLRTHEQFF

D: TRBD1
size: -
V: TRBV4-1
J: TRBJ1-2
DNA: TGCGCCAGCAGCCAACAGGGACAGGCACGGCTTGGCTACACCTTC
CDR3: CASSQQGQARLGYTF

D: -
size: -
V: TRBV19
J: TRBJ2-1
DNA: TGTGCCAGTAGTCAGATCGTGGCCATCAATGAGCAGTTCTTC
CDR3: CASSQIVAINEQFF

D: -
size: -
V: TRBV6-1
J: TRBJ1-5
DNA: TGTGCCAGCAGTGAAGACGAGGGTATCGTAAGCAATCAGCCCCAGCATTTT
CDR3: CASSEDEGIVSNQPQHF

D: TRBD1
size: -
V: TRBV12-5
J: TRBJ2-3
DNA: TGTGCTAGTGGTAACGTGGACAGGAGCACAGATACGCAGTATTTT
CDR3: CASGNVDRSTDTQYF